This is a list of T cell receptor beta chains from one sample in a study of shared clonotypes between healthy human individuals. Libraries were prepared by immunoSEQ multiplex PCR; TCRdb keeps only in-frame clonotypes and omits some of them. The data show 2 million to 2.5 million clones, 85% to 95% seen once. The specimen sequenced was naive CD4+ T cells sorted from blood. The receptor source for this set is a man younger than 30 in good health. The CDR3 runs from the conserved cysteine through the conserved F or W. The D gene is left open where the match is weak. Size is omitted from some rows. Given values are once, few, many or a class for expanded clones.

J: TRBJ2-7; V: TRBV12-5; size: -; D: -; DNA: TGTGCTAGTGCCCCCGGGGACGCTAACGAGCAGTACTTC; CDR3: CASAPGDANEQYF
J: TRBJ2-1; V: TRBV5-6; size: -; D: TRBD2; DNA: TGTGCCAGCAGCCTAATAGCGGGAGGGAGCTCCTACAATGAGCAGTTCTTC; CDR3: CASSLIAGGSSYNEQFF
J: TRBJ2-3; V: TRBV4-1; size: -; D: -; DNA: TGCGCCGGACAACGGGGAACGAGGGGACGGGATACGCAGTATTTT; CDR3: CAGQRGTRGRDTQYF
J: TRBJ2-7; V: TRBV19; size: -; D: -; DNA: TGTGCCAGTAGCCGCCAAACAGGAGACGCGCAGTACTTC; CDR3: CASSRQTGDAQYF
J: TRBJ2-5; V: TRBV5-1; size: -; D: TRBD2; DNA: TGCGCCAGCAGCTTGGATCTAGCGGGCGGGGAGACCCAGTACTTC; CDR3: CASSLDLAGGETQYF
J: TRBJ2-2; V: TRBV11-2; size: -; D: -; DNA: TGTGCCAGCATCCCATACGCCCGTGGCACCGGGGAGCTGTTTTTT; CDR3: CASIPYARGTGELFF
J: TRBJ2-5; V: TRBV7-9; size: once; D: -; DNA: TGTGCCAGCAGCTTAGTGGTGGAGACCCAGTACTTC; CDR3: CASSLVVETQYF
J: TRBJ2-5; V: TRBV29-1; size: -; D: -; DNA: TGCAGCGCTTTACAGGGAGAGACCCAGTACTTC; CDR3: CSALQGETQYF
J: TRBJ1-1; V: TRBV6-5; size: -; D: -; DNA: TGTGCCAGCAGTTACACGGGACAGAACACTGAAGCTTTCTTT; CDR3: CASSYTGQNTEAFF
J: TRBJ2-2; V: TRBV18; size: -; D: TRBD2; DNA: TGTGCCAGCTCACCGAGCGGGAGAGTCTCTACCGGGGAGCTGTTTTTT; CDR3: CASSPSGRVSTGELFF
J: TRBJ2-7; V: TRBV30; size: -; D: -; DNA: TGTGCCTGGTCCGGGGGTTACGAGCAGTACTTC; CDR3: CAWSGGYEQYF
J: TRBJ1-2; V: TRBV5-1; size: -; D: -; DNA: TGCGCCAGCAGCTTGAGTAACTATGGCTACACCTTC; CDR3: CASSLSNYGYTF
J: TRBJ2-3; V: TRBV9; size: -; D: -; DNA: TGTGCCAGCAGCGCTTTACCCGGGACAGATACGCAGTATTTT; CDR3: CASSALPGTDTQYF